This T cell receptor beta chain was observed in a study of blood T cell repertoires in COVID-19. About the research overall: Italy, Spain and the United States were the sources of the convalescent and acute COVID-19 samples. T cells, B-cell-depleted T cells, or PBMCs provided the cDNA or gDNA that served as material.

Germline V CDR1 and CDR2: MNHEY, SVGAGI. Trimming removed 9 bases from V and 3 bases from J, with 12 bases in between. This CDR3 is 14 amino acids long. Method: immunoSEQ multiplex PCR; TCRdb's copy keeps in-frame clones and lacks some. The table lists 45,000 to 50,000 clones, 77% of them singletons. The TCR was taken from a human donor with active or convalescent COVID-19. The donor label of this sample is uncertain. The rearrangement links TRBV6-5 to TRBJ1-6; a weak D match, TRBD1 (5 bases). Sequenced material: peripheral blood. As DNA, the CDR3 is TGTGCCAGTGGGGGAGGCAGCTATAATTCACCCCTCCACTTT. Translated, it gives CASGGGSYNSPLHF.